These 8 T cell receptor beta chains were sequenced from one sample in a study of human T cells and chemical hapten exposure. TCRdb re-called the RACE reads with MiXCR, one entry per CDR3 protein. Of about 120,000 distinct CDR3 sequences listed, roughly 14% are singletons. The time point was: pre-sensitization, week 0. Treatment of the sample: therapeutic diphenylcyclopropenone sensitization with weekly scalp DPC. Sequences were derived from whole blood, sampled in connection with sensitization to the hapten diphenylcyclopropenone (DPC). These receptor sequences come from a woman between 18 and 30 years old with alopecia areata. Some clones in this sample may be carry-over from other donors' samples.

This clonotype came up a few times. V gene TRBV20-1 combines with J gene TRBJ2-1, with 9 bases aligning to TRBD1. Germline V gene data show CDR1 as DFQATT and CDR2 as SNEGSKA (reference sequence). CDR3 length equals 19 residues. The V gene end was trimmed by 0 bases and the J gene end by 2 bases; junction bases not matched to a gene: 14. The CDR3 bases are TGCAGTGCTAGAGACCTTTACGGGACAGGGAGATCCACCTACAATGAGCAGTTCTTC. Protein product: CSARDLYGTGRSTYNEQFF.

The chain joins TRBV18 to TRBJ1-6; the match to TRBD1 covers 7 bases. Germline V CDR1 and CDR2: KGHSH, LQKENI. There are 14 residues in the CDR3. V lost 5 bases to trimming and J lost 7 bases; unmatched junction nucleotides: 5. CDR3 residues: CASSIDRENSPLHF. In DNA form, the CDR3 reads TGTGCCAGCTCAATCGACAGGGAGAATTCACCCCTCCACTTT.

V is TRBV11-2 and J is TRBJ1-3; D gene uncertain. In germline, CDR1 is SGHAT, CDR2 FQNNGV. V lost 0 bases to trimming and J lost 3 bases, with 3 bases between them. The length of the CDR3 is 13 residues. This CDR3 is CASSLDVGNTIYF. The CDR3 DNA is TGTGCCAGCAGCTTAGACGTTGGAAACACCATATATTTT. The variable domain in full, completed from reference TRBV11-2 and TRBJ1-3, reads EAGVAQSPRYKIIEKRQSVAFWCNPISGHATLYWYQQILGQGPKLLIQFQNNGVVDDSQLPKDRFSAERLKGVDSTLKIQPAKLEDSAVYLCASSLDVGNTIYFGEGSWLTVV.

This clonotype was counted a few times. The chain has TRBV7-9 and TRBJ1-5, with TRBD1 as a possible D gene (5 bases). The CDR3 is made up of 13 amino acids. Germline loops: CDR1 SEHNR, CDR2 FQNEAQ (reference sequence). V dropped 3 bases and J dropped 6 bases, with 9 bases sitting between them. In nucleotides, the CDR3 is TGTGCCAGCAGCTTCGGTGGGGGTCAGCCCCAGCATTTT. As protein: CASSFGGGQPQHF.

This clonotype was detected a few times. The chain employs TRBV27 and TRBJ1-5; D possibly corresponds to TRBD1 (5 bases). CDR1 and CDR2 (germline): MNHEY, SMNVEV (reference sequence). The V and J ends lost 8 bases and 7 bases respectively, with 33 bases between them. The CDR3 has 19 residues. CDR3 bases: TGTGCCAGCCCTCCTCCTTGGAGAAGGGACGTCAAATCAGGCCAGCCCCAGCATTTT. Translation: CASPPPWRRDVKSGQPQHF.

This clonotype was observed a few times. The chain carries TRBV11-2 and TRBJ2-3; the match to TRBD2 covers 7 bases. The V segment lost 5 bases and the J segment 0 bases; nucleotides outside the gene matches: 17. Germline assignment: CDR1 SGHAT and CDR2 FQNNGV. The CDR3 has 19 residues. CDR3 DNA: TGTGCCAGCAGCGCCCAAAATCAACCCCTAGCGGCTAGCACAGATACGCAGTATTTT. Translating it yields CASSAQNQPLAASTDTQYF.

In its sample, this clonotype was seen a few times. The gene calls are TRBV5-4 and TRBJ1-1; D may be TRBD1 (5 bases). Between the trimmed V and J ends, which lost 2 bases and 6 bases, there was a span of 8 bases. The CDR3 contains 12 residues. Germline V gene data show CDR1 as SGHNT and CDR2 as YYREEE (reference sequence). The CDR3 DNA follows: TGTGCCAGCAGCTTTAGGGGAGCTGAAGCTTTCTTT. It yields the protein CASSFRGAEAFF.

Turning to this clonotype: Given a much more abundant clone one base away, this may be a read error. The chain links TRBV6-2 or TRBV6-3 to TRBJ1-6; TRBD1 agrees at 7 bases. CDR3 size: 15 residues. CDR1 is MNHEY, CDR2 SVGEGT, per germline. The V segment lost 6 bases and the J segment 6 bases; nucleotides outside the gene matches: 8. The CDR3 DNA reads as TGTGCCAGCAGCTCCCGGGACAGAATTAATTCACCCCTCCACTTT. This sequence encodes CASSSRDRINSPLHF.